What follows is one T cell receptor beta chain and its context. This sample was included in a study of blood T cell repertoires in COVID-19. Turning to the study itself: Acute-phase and convalescent COVID-19 samples originated in the United States, Italy and Spain. T cells, B-cell-depleted T cells, or PBMCs supplied cDNA or gDNA.

Trimming took 11 bases from V and 3 from J; bases not matched to a gene: 8. This CDR3 is built from 13 residues. Per germline, CDR1 ENHRY and CDR2 SYGVKD. Authors' methods: Cell counts per sample came from amplifying reference gene primers. Only in-frame clones appear in the TCRdb table, and some are missing; sequencing was by immunoSEQ multiplex PCR. V, J and clone size are taken as reported in that table, and D and trimming were inferred from the DNA itself. The repertoire holds roughly 76,000 clones, with roughly four fifths as singletons. The source material was peripheral blood. The V and J genes are TRBV10-3 and TRBJ2-7; 9 bases map to TRBD2. The sequence came from a man between 65 and 85 years old with acute or convalescent COVID-19. CDR3 bases: TGTGCCGGGGGGGCTAGCGGGGACTACGAGCAGTACTTC. Amino acid sequence: CAGGASGDYEQYF.